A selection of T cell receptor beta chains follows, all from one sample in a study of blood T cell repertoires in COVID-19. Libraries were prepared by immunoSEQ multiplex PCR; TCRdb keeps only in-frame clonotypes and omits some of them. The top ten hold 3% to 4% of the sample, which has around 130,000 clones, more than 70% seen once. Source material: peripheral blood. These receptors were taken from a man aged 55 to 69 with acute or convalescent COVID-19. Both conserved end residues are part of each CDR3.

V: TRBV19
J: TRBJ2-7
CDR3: CASSTIQGTDYEQYF

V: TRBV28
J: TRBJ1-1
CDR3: CASSFGGRWTEAFF

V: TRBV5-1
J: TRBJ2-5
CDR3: CASSLGDRRTQYF

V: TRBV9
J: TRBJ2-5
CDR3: CASSPIQGRETQYF

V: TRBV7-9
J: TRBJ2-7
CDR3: CASSLGQPTSEQYF

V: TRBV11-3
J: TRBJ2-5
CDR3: CASSAQGGQETQYF

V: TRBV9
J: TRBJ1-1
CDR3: CASSEQGAGTEAFF

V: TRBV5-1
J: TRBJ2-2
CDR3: CASSPPGSGTVGELFF

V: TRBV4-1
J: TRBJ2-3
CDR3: CASSQDEELAGGVDTQYF

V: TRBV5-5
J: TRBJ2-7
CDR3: CASSLLAGVGEQYF

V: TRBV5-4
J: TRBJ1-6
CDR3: CASSRGASPLHF

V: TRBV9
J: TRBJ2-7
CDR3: CASSVSHTYEQYF

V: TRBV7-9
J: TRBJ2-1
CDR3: CASSTGTSGTDEQFF

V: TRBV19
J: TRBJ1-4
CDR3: CASSETGTVFSTNEKLFF

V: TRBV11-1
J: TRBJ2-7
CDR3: CASRLSGVGGYEQYF

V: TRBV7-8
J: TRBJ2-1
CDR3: CASSFPGVAGVFSTEQFF

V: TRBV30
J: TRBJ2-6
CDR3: CAWNHDRSGANVLTF

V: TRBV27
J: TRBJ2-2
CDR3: CASGASGTGELFF

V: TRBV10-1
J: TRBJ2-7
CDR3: CASSRDSYEQYF

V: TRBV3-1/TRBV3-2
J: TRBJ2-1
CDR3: CASSQSSENNNEQFF

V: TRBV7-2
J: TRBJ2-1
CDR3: CASSQSGGTNEQFF

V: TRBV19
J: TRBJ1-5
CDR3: CASSMTGDQPQHF

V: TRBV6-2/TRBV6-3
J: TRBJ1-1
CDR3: CASSQPIPIRDTEAFF

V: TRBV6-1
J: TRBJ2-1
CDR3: CASSEHAGSDNEQFF

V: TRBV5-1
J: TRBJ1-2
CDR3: CASSLTFSGSRVNGYTF

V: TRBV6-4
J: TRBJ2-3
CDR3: CASSPGLAGRKDTQYF

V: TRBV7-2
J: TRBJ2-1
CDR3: CASSPTTSRGGNEQFF

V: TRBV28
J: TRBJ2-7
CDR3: CASSSGTSSYEQYF

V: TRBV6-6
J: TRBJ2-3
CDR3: CASSLRLAGGSTDTQYF

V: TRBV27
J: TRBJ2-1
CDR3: CASSLQGLAGVEQFF

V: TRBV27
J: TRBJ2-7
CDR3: CASRTGTYEQYF

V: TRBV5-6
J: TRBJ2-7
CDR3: CASSLGGQGSYEQYF

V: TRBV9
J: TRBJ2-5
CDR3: CASSLPRVAPETGEGQETQYF

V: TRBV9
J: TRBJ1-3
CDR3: CASSVEQLSGNTIYF

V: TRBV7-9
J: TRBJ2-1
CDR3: CASSSGLAGVNEQFF

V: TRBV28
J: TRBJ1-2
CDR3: CASSLPSTGVYGYTF

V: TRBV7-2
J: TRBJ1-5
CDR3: CASSASPGYASQHF

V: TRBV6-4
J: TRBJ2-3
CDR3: CASSYAGQPADTQYF

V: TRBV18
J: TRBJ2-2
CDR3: CASSPPEGFGTGELFF

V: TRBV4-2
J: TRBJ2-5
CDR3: CASSQVRTSDEETQYF

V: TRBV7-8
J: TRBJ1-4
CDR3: CASSISGNEKLFF

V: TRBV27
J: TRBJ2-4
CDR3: CASSPRTSGSALDIQYF

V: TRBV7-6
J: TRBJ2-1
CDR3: CASSDRDRGPHEQFF

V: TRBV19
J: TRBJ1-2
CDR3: CASSMVDSYPVYGYTF

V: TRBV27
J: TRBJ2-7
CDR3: CASSPIPGQGVYEQYF

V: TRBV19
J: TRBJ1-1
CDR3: CASSITTGGNTEAFF

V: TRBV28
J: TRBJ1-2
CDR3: CASSLSVTANGYTF

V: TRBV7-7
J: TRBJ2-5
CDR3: CASSSTSGTQETQYF

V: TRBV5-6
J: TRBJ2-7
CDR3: CASRSTGPRYEQYF

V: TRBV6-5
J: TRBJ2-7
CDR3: CASSTYRGQEQYF

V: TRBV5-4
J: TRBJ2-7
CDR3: CASSTGQGEVYEQYF

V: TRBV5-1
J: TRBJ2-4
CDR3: CASSGGSGQAKNIQYF

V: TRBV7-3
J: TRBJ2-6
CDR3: CASSLRDTPGDSGANVLTF

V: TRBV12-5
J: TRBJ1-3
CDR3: CASALGGSGNTIYF